The T cell receptor (beta chain) described here comes from a study of Ad26.COV2.S vaccination and SARS-CoV-2 variants. Regarding the study as a whole: Spike-specific TCR breadth ran higher among vaccine recipients than placebo recipients. Reports say spike-specific CD8+ and CD4+ T cell responses covered substantial breadth after vaccination.

Treatment described: roughly 19 received Ad26.COV2.S at low or high dose, single or two shots; about 5 received placebo; per-sample allocation not given. Sampling happened 63 days after the first vaccine or placebo injection. Clones were sequenced by immunoSEQ multiplex PCR, and TCRdb holds only the in-frame ones, with some missing. There are about 500,000 clones in the sample; around 89% occur only once, and over 1.5% lies in the top ten. About this clone: What it recognizes is unknown.

The source material was peripheral blood, sampled in a trial of Ad26.COV2.S vaccine versus placebo. The sequence derives from a person aged 18-60 years who received the Ad26.COV2.S COVID-19 vaccine or a placebo.

The CDR3 region is CSVGLAAMNTEAFF. The CDR3 coding sequence is TGCAGCGTTGGATTGGCAGCTATGAACACTGAAGCTTTCTTT. The chain recombines TRBV29-1 with TRBJ1-1; D gene ambiguous. The CDR3 consists of 14 residues. Trimming stripped 4 bases from V and 0 bases from J, with 12 bases between. Germline values: CDR1 SQVTM, CDR2 ANQGSEA.